These 18 T cell receptor beta chains share one sample of origin, sequenced in a study of blood T cell repertoires in COVID-19. Method: immunoSEQ multiplex PCR; TCRdb's copy keeps in-frame clones and lacks some. Of about 220,000 clones in the sample, roughly 84% are singletons; the top ten hold around 3.3%. The sample taken for sequencing was peripheral blood. The receptor set was obtained from a woman older than 75 with acute or convalescent COVID-19.

This clone was detected only once. The gene calls are TRBV28 and TRBJ2-1; perhaps TRBD1 as D (6 bases). CDR3 length: 12 amino acids. Germline loops: CDR1 MDHEN, CDR2 SYDVKM. V lost 8 bases and J lost 9, with 14 bases in between. The CDR3 reads CASQVLGGEQFF. CDR3 sequence (DNA): TGTGCCAGCCAAGTACTAGGGGGTGAGCAGTTCTTC.

The rearrangement joins TRBV7-8 to TRBJ2-2; D unresolved. With 4 bases removed from V and 7 bases from J, the gap between germline ends came to 7 bases. The CDR3 has 12 amino acids. Germline assignment: CDR1 SGHVS and CDR2 FQNEAQ. The CDR3 DNA follows: TGTGCCAGCAGCTACCATAGCGGGGAGCTGTTTTTT. Its protein is CASSYHSGELFF.

This clone was detected a few times. V is TRBV7-9 and J is TRBJ2-6, with D possibly TRBD2 on 6 matching bases. Germline values: CDR1 SEHNR, CDR2 FQNEAQ (reference sequence). This CDR3 spans 19 amino acids. With 2 bases removed from V and 0 bases from J, the gap between germline ends came to 17 bases. The DNA for the CDR3 is TGTGCCAGCAGCTTAAACTTGGCGTGGAGGGGCTCTGGGGCCAACGTCCTGACTTTC. Its translation: CASSLNLAWRGSGANVLTF.

The V call is TRBV5-1, the J call TRBJ2-1; D perhaps matches TRBD1 (6 bases). The CDR3 has 15 residues. V lost 4 bases to trimming and J lost 6 bases, with 17 bases between them. Germline CDR1 and CDR2: SGHRS and YFSETQ. The CDR3 region is CASSPEPDSLNEQFF. The DNA of the CDR3 is TGCGCCAGCAGCCCGGAACCGGACAGCCTCAATGAGCAGTTCTTC.

This chain connects TRBV27 to TRBJ2-2; D is possibly TRBD1 (6 bases). The length of the CDR3 is 15 residues. V was clipped by 3 bases and J by 15 bases, with 23 bases between them. Germline-derived CDR1 and CDR2 are MNHEY and SMNVEV (reference sequence). In nucleotides, the CDR3 is TGTGCCAGCAGTTTTATTGGGTCCGGGGACAATAGTATGTTTTTT. Protein sequence: CASSFIGSGDNSMFF.

The chain carries TRBV6-1 and TRBJ1-4, with D tentatively TRBD1 (5 bases). CDR1 and CDR2 from the germline V gene are MNHNS and SASEGT. The V end was cut by 2 bases, the J end by 10 bases, with 11 bases between. This CDR3 comprises 13 residues. CDR3 nucleotide sequence: TGTGCCAGCAGTGAAACCCCACAGGCAAAACTGTTTTTT. Its translation: CASSETPQAKLFF.

The chain combines TRBV7-2 with TRBJ1-6, with D uncertain. Germline loops: CDR1 SGHTA, CDR2 FQGNSA. Deletions cut 1 base from V and 9 bases from J, with 16 bases between. The CDR3 spans 16 residues. CDR3 DNA sequence: TGTGCCAGCAGCTTAGGCCCACCTCAGGTTGGTTCACCCCTCCACTTT. Residues: CASSLGPPQVGSPLHF.

This chain connects TRBV3-1 (or the pseudogene TRBV3-2) to TRBJ1-1; D is perhaps TRBD1 (6 bases). The CDR3 spans 12 residues. The germline V and J ends were trimmed by 2 bases and 10 bases, with 11 bases remaining between them. The V gene's germline CDR1 is LGHDT and CDR2 YNNKEL (reference sequence). The CDR3 spells CASSQTGTAAFF. The CDR3 nucleotides are TGTGCCAGCAGCCAAACAGGGACCGCAGCTTTCTTT.

The chain employs TRBV7-2 and TRBJ1-5; 7 positions agree with TRBD1. Per the germline V gene, CDR1 is SGHTA and CDR2 is FQGNSA. After removal of 5 bases from V and 6 bases from J, the junction contained 13 bases not matched to a gene. CDR3 length: 16 amino acids. In nucleotides, the CDR3 is TGTGCCAGCAGCCTAGTGGAGGGGGCCAGGGGTCAGCCCCAGCATTTT. It is translated as CASSLVEGARGQPQHF.

The gene calls are TRBV27 and TRBJ1-2; perhaps TRBD1 as D (6 bases). The CDR3 is 13 amino acids. The ends were cut back, 3 bases at V and 4 bases at J, with 9 bases in the middle. The germline CDR1 and CDR2 sequences are MNHEY and SMNVEV (reference sequence). The CDR3 nucleotides read TGTGCCAGCAGTTTTATAGGGGGCTATGGCTACACCTTC. Translated, it gives CASSFIGGYGYTF.

With respect to this clone: The junction differs from germline at one of its ends, possibly a read error. This sequence joins TRBV6-1 and TRBJ1-2; perhaps TRBD1 as D (5 bases). The CDR3 length is 13 residues. The V gene's germline CDR1 is MNHNS and CDR2 SASEGT. CDR3 coding DNA: TGTGCCAGCACTGAAGGGACTGACGCTGGCTACACCTTC. It is translated as CASTEGTDAGYTF.

V and J are TRBV12-5 and TRBJ1-5; D unclear. V lost 7 bases to trimming and J lost 10 bases, with 14 bases between them. The CDR3 is 12 residues long. In germline, CDR1 is LGHNT, CDR2 FRNRAP. CDR3 in amino acids: CASALTAGPQHF. The CDR3 nucleotides read TGTGCTAGTGCTTTAACCGCGGGACCCCAGCATTTT.

V and J are TRBV18 and TRBJ1-5; D is uncertain. The CDR3 is 14 amino acids. V shed 0 bases and J shed 11 bases, with 14 bases lying between them. Germline CDR1 is KGHSH and CDR2 is LQKENI. The CDR3 sequence is CASSPPGPQQAQHF. CDR3 nucleotides: TGTGCCAGCTCACCACCGGGCCCGCAGCAGGCCCAGCATTTT.

This chain connects TRBV7-9 to TRBJ1-1; 9 nucleotides line up with TRBD1. With 5 bases clipped from V and 8 bases from J, the junction kept 6 bases outside the gene matches. Germline lookup yields CDR1 SEHNR and CDR2 FQNEAQ (reference sequence). This CDR3 has 13 amino acids. CDR3 coding DNA: TGTGCCAGCAGCGCTTCCGGGACAGGGGAAGCTTTCTTT. Amino acids: CASSASGTGEAFF.

The chain carries TRBV10-3 and TRBJ1-3, with 9 bases matching TRBD1. V shed 11 bases and J 0 bases; nucleotides not matched to a gene: 5. The germline CDR1 and CDR2 sequences are ENHRY and SYGVKD. The length of the CDR3 is 14 residues. The CDR3 sequence: CAARQGDSGNTIYF. The CDR3 nucleotides read TGTGCCGCTCGACAGGGGGACTCTGGAAACACCATATATTTT.

The rearrangement uses TRBV6-5 and TRBJ1-4, with D uncertain. This CDR3 contains 14 residues. CDR1 and CDR2 from the germline V gene are MNHEY and SVGAGI. The V end was cut by 8 bases, the J end by 8 bases, with 18 bases between. The DNA for the CDR3 is TGTGCCAGCGCCCAGGTGGCTCTTGAAGAAAAACTGTTTTTT. As protein: CASAQVALEEKLFF.

The chain recombines TRBV7-2 with TRBJ1-2; D unresolved. The V end lost 5 bases, the J end lost 3 bases, and 10 bases lay between the germline ends. The CDR3 loop spans 13 amino acids. Germline CDR1 reads SGHTA; CDR2 reads FQGNSA. The CDR3: CASSLSRDYGYTF. The CDR3 DNA follows: TGTGCCAGCAGCCTAAGTCGGGACTATGGCTACACCTTC.

The chain has TRBV5-6 and TRBJ2-7; 7 bases agree with TRBD1. The CDR3 is 14 residues long. With V trimmed by 4 bases and J by 2 bases, 6 bases remained unmatched. Germline loops: CDR1 SGHDT, CDR2 YYEEEE. The CDR3 DNA sequence: TGTGCCAGCAGCCACTGGGACAGAGCCTACGAGCAGTACTTC. This encodes CASSHWDRAYEQYF.